This paragraph covers one T cell receptor (beta chain) sequence. This clonotype came up a few times. The antigen this receptor binds is unknown. Qualities for individual bases were not recorded, and no much larger clone is one base off. This sample was included in a study of molecular identifiers for immune sequencing clone quantification (dated by TCRdb to the late 2010s). For context, the study as a whole: In a replicate experiment, RNA from roughly 21,000 or 96,000 naive CD8 T cells was split into five aliquots, four of which were sequenced. This methods study benchmarked molecular-identifier clustering-based TCR repertoire sequencing (MIDCIRS) and TCR RNA copy counting, using CD8 T cells to do so.

Naive CD8 T cell libraries were made from approximately 20,000 to 1,000,000 sorted cells using 10%, 30% or 50% of purified RNA. On a BD FACSAria II, naive CD8 T cells were FACS-sorted as CD8+CD4-CCR7+CD45RA+ and collected into RLT Plus buffer. Detection sensitivity was tested by spiking Jurkat RNA equal to over 8 TCR copies' worth into samples containing about 20,000-1,000,000 naive CD8 T cells. CD8 T cells were enriched using RosetteSep CD8+ T Cell Enrichment Cocktail and Ficoll-Paque, and the enriched cells then underwent ACK red cell lysis. The CDR3 holds 16 amino acids from the cysteine to the phenylalanine. CDR3 DNA only is kept here, 48 bases in frame from base 1. In the germline V gene (reference sequence), CDR1 corresponds to MNHEY and CDR2 to SMNVEV. Trimming removed 5 bases from V and 2 bases from J, leaving 18 bases between the germline ends. The method was PCR. Sequenced using an Illumina HiSeq 4000. Bulk TCR libraries were made following a previously described method, with the TCR primers given in Table S5. The Qiagen AllPrep DNA/RNA kit was used to purify total RNA. Before any analysis, reads coming from multiple sequencing runs of the same library were combined into one pool. Concerning the study's data processing: Reads were retained only if their TCR constant sequence matched exactly, and those retained reads were trimmed to 150 nt and grouped according to their 12-nt molecular barcodes. Reads in each barcode group were sub-clustered using a 15% Levenshtein threshold, and a quality-weighted consensus sequence was built for each RNA molecule. Non-functional sequences were discarded, and so were lower-count sequences lying one edit away from another sequence. Barcode sub-clusters with fewer than 20% of the maximum read count were removed, based on fitting two negative binomial distributions. TCRdb reprocessed the public reads (quality trimming at Q25 with fastp, clone calling with MiXCR) and kept in-frame beta chains. Each CDR3 protein gets just one entry, which takes the most common genes and DNA from the rows behind it. Here the V and J calls rest on TCRdb's processing, not on the authors' analysis. The sample records 490,000 or so distinct CDR3 sequences, 20% to 25% of which are singletons. The ten top clones hold around 0.86% of the sample.

General conclusions and limits of the study: Highly expanded clone sizes could be underestimated because identical TCR molecules may share a barcode. Modeling gave about 3.2 recovered TCR RNA copies per cell versus 8 to 10 by digital PCR, implying around 33% capture efficiency. Spiked-in Jurkat TCR RNA equivalent to a single cell was reported to be detectable even among approximately 1 million naive CD8 T cells. In CMV-specific effector cells, clones with more than 20 RNA copies accounted for over 97% of molecules, whereas in naive cells such clones accounted for under 1%. When barcode sub-clustering was not used, chimeric consensus sequences inflated TCR diversity, with chimeras reaching as high as 47%. The naive libraries included spiked-in Jurkat TCR RNA (around nine copies' worth), and this Jurkat TCR RNA is not part of the donor repertoire.

The V and J genes are TRBV27 and TRBJ1-1; the D gene lacks a confident call. Sample: naive CD8+ T cells from blood, with Jurkat cell RNA spiked in. The intended sense of this specimen's cell subset or site label: FACS-sorted CD8+CD4-CCR7+CD45RA+ naive T cells. This clonotype was obtained from a human donor in good health. Some libraries in this study had Jurkat cell RNA spiked in. The CDR3 loop reads CASSEVVVRPNTEAFF. The sequence in DNA is TGTGCCAGCAGTGAAGTGGTGGTCAGACCTAACACTGAAGCTTTCTTT.